This TCR beta chain was sequenced during a study of T-cell reconstitution after alpha-beta-depleted transplantation in children. Overall study results and limits: The study reportedly traced alpha-beta T cells about two months after transplant to several hundred expanded graft clones. For some patients, TCRbeta diversity was high at day 60 because of recipient T cells and thymic progenitors that survived. At one year after transplant, newly produced T cells mostly accounted for T-cell counts and diversity.

The CDR3 has 15 residues. V was clipped by 6 bases and J by 0 bases, with 12 bases between them. For TCRbeta, the library was prepared with unique molecular identifiers. TCRdb reanalysed the PCR reads using MiXCR and keeps one entry per CDR3 protein. Here the sample spans under 100,000 distinct CDR3 sequences, around a sixth being singletons. Comments on this clonotype: Its antigen is undetermined.

The V gene is TRBV12-3 or TRBV12-4, the J gene TRBJ2-1, with D maybe TRBD1 (6 bases). The sequencing used PBMCs, mostly from graft donor cells, collected 180 days after TCRalphabeta/CD19-depleted stem cell transplant. This sequence was found in a male patient between 2 and 10 years old who had a stem cell transplant for acute lymphoblastic leukemia, so the T cells may come from the graft donor. CDR3 DNA: TGTGCCAGCAGCGTTAGGGGGAGCTCCTACAATGAGCAGTTCTTC. It encodes CASSVRGSSYNEQFF.